This T cell receptor beta chain was retrieved from a study of glioma-infiltrating T cells. The iRepertoire nested amplicon-rescue multiplex PCR amplified TCR alpha and beta CDR3s from RNA. TCRdb independently ran MiXCR on the multiplex PCR reads; one entry per CDR3 protein. The sample carries about 180,000 distinct CDR3 sequences, about 46% recorded once. A remark on this clonotype: Being one base from a much bigger clone, this may be a read error.

Sequenced sample: glioma tissue, nonneoplastic brain tissue, or PBMCs (not recorded which). The receptor was derived from a human donor with low-grade glioma or glioblastoma, undergoing nonglioma brain surgery, or in good health (not recorded which).

The CDR3 nucleotides are TGTGCCATCAGTGAGGCAGAGGTGGCTGAAGCTTTCTTT. This encodes CAISEAEVAEAFF. This chain connects TRBV10-3 to TRBJ1-1; the D is unclear. Germline values: CDR1 ENHRY, CDR2 SYGVKD. V was cut by 2 bases and J by 6 bases, with 10 bases left in between. CDR3 length equals 13 residues.